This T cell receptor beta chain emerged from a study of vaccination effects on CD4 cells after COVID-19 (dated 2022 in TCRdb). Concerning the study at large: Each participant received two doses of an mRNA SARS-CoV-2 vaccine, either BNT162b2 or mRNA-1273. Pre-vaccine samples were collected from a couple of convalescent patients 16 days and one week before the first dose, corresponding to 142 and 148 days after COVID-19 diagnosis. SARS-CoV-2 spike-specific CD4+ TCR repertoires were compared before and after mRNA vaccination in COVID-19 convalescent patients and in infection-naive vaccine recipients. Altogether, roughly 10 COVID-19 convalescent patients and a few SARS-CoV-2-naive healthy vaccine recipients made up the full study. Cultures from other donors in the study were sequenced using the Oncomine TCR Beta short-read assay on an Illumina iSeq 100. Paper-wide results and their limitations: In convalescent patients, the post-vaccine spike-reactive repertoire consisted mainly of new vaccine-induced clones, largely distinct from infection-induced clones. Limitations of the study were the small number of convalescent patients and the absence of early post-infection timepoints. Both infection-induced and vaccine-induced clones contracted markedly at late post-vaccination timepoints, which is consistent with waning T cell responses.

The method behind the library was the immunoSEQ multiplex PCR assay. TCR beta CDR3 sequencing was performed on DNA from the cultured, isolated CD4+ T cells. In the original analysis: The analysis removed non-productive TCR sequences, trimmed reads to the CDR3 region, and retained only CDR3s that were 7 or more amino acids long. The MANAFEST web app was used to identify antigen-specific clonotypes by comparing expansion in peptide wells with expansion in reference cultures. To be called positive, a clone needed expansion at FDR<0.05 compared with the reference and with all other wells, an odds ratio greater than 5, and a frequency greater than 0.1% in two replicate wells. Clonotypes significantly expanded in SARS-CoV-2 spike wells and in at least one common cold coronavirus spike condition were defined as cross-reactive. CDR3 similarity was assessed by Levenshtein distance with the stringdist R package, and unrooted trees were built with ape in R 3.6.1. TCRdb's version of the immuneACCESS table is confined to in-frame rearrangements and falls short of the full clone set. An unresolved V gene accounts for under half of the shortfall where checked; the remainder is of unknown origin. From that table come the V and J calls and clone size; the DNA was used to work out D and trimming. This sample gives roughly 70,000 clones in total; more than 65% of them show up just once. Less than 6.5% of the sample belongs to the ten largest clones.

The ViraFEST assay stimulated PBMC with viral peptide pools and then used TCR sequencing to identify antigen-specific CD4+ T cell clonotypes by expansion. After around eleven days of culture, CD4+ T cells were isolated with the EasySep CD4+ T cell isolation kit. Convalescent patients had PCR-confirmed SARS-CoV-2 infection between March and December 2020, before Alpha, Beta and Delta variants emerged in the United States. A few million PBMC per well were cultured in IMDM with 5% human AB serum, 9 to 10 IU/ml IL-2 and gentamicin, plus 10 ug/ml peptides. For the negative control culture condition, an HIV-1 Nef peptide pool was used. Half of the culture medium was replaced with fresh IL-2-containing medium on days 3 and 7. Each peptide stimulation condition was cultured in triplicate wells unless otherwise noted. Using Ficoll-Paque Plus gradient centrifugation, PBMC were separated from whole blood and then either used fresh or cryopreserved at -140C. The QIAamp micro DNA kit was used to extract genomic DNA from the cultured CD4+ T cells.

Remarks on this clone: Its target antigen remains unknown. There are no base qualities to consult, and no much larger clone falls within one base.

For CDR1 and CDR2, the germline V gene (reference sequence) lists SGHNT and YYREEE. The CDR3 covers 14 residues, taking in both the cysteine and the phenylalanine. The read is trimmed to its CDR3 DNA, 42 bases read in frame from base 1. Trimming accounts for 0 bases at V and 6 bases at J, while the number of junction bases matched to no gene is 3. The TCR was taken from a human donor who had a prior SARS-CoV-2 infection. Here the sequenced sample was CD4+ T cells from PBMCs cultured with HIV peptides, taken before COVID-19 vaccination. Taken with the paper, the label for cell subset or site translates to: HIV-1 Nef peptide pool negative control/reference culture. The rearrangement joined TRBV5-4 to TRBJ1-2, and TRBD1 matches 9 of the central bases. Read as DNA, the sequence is TGTGCCAGCAGCTTGGGGACAGGGGATAATGGCTACACCTTC. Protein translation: CASSLGTGDNGYTF.